The 22 T cell receptor beta chains given below trace back to one sample, sequenced in a study of cytomegalovirus exposure and HLA in healthy donors. PCR involved 60 Vbeta and 13 Jbeta primers. TCRdb's table, derived via immunoSEQ multiplex PCR, lists solely in-frame clones and lacks some. The data contain about 120,000 clones, about 79% of them seen just once; the ten biggest clones take up 3.5% to 4.5%. Sequenced input: PBMCs. The source of these receptors is a man aged 30-40 years in good health and CMV-seropositive.

J is TRBJ1-3 and V is TRBV2, with D uncertain. Germline lookup yields CDR1 SNHLY and CDR2 FYNNEI. Trimming stripped 4 bases from V and 4 bases from J, with 8 bases between. CDR3 length: 13 residues. In DNA, the CDR3 is TGTGCCAGCAGTGCATCGGGAGGAAACACCATATATTTT. Its protein product is CASSASGGNTIYF. Full variable domain (missing parts from reference TRBV2 and TRBJ1-3): EPEVTQTPSHQVTQMGQEVILRCVPISNHLYFYWYRQILGQKVEFLVSFYNNEISEKSEIFDDQFSVERPDGSNFTLKIRSTKLEDSAMYFCASSASGGNTIYFGEGSWLTVV.

The chain has TRBV19 and TRBJ1-3; maybe TRBD1 (5 bases). Deletions cut 3 bases from V and 3 bases from J, with 12 bases between. This CDR3 has 15 residues. Per the germline V gene, CDR1 is LNHDA and CDR2 is SQIVND (reference sequence). As DNA, the CDR3 is TGTGCCAGTAGTATTGATAGGGGATTTGGAAACACCATATATTTT. Its protein product is CASSIDRGFGNTIYF.

The J gene is TRBJ2-3, the V gene TRBV27; a weak D match, TRBD2 (6 bases). Trimming shortened V by 4 bases and J by 7 bases, and 9 bases separated the two germline ends. Germline CDR1 is MNHEY and CDR2 is SMNVEV (reference sequence). This CDR3 contains 12 residues. This CDR3 is CASSSGVHTQYF. DNA of the CDR3: TGTGCCAGCAGTTCGGGGGTGCATACGCAGTATTTT.

This chain links TRBV10-2 with TRBJ2-3, with D perhaps TRBD1 (5 bases). The CDR3 covers 15 residues. Trimming left V 2 bases short and J 0 bases short, with 9 bases between. Germline CDR1 WSHSY, CDR2 SAAADI. Written as DNA, the CDR3 is TGCGCCAGCAGTGAGACACAGGCTAGCACAGATACGCAGTATTTT. Protein: CASSETQASTDTQYF.

CDR3 sequence (DNA): TGTGCCTGGAGTGTGTCGGGATACACCGGGGAGCTGTTTTTT. Its translation: CAWSVSGYTGELFF. The gene calls are TRBV30 and TRBJ2-2; tentatively, D is TRBD2 (5 bases). The germline V gene encodes CDR1 GTSNPN and CDR2 SVGIG (reference sequence). V gave up 0 bases and J gave up 3 bases, with 8 bases separating them. CDR3 length equals 14 residues.

V gene TRBV30 combines with J gene TRBJ2-3; 8 nucleotides align to TRBD2. This CDR3 spans 12 amino acids. V trimming: 2 bases; J trimming: 6 bases; junction bases outside the gene matches: 1. Germline V CDR1 and CDR2: GTSNPN, SVGIG (reference sequence). In DNA form, the CDR3 reads TGTGCCTGGAGTCCGGGGGGGGATACGCAGTATTTT. It codes for CAWSPGGDTQYF.

This clone was counted a few times. V and J are TRBV4-1 and TRBJ2-5, with TRBD1 identical over 7 bases. The CDR3 extends over 17 amino acids. Germline lookup yields CDR1 MGHRA and CDR2 YSYEKL. V shed 2 bases and J 5 bases; nucleotides not matched to a gene: 14. Here the CDR3 DNA reads TGCGCCAGCAGCCAATTGTGGGAAAGAGGGGGCGCGGAGACCCAGTACTTC. Translated: CASSQLWERGGAETQYF.

The chain is built from TRBV5-1 and TRBJ2-1, with 13 positions matching TRBD2. Losses at the gene ends were 4 bases for V and 10 bases for J; bases not matched to a gene: 8. From germline, CDR1 is SGHRS and CDR2 YFSETQ. The CDR3 sequence is 15 residues long. CDR3 region: CASSPGGTSGIEQFF. CDR3 nucleotide sequence: TGCGCCAGCAGCCCGGGGGGGACTAGCGGGATAGAGCAGTTCTTC.

V and J are TRBV6-6 and TRBJ1-3; D might be TRBD1 (6 bases). The V end lost 2 bases, the J end lost 7 bases, and 12 bases lay between the germline ends. The CDR3 contains 14 residues. Germline assignment: CDR1 MNHNY and CDR2 SVGAGI (reference sequence). This chain's CDR3 is CASSYQTGPNTIYF. The CDR3 nucleotides are TGTGCCAGCAGTTACCAGACAGGACCGAACACCATATATTTT.

This rearrangement joins TRBV6-5 to TRBJ2-1; TRBD2 agrees at 8 bases. The CDR3 runs 14 residues. The germline CDR1 and CDR2 sequences are MNHEY and SVGAGI. V trimming: 6 bases; J trimming: 6 bases; junction bases outside the gene matches: 7. The CDR3 coding sequence is TGTGCCAGCAGATCCGGGACTAGAATCAATGAGCAGTTCTTC. Translation: CASRSGTRINEQFF.

The chain recombines TRBV5-6 with TRBJ1-6; tentatively, D is TRBD1 (5 bases). CDR1 and CDR2 from the germline V gene are SGHDT and YYEEEE. The CDR3 has 14 amino acids. The V end lost 4 bases, the J end lost 10 bases, and 15 bases lay between the germline ends. CDR3 sequence: CASSPVGQGSPLHF. The CDR3 region has the DNA TGTGCCAGCAGCCCGGTCGGGCAGGGCTCACCCCTCCACTTT.

The chain joins TRBV7-9 to TRBJ2-1; 16 bases match TRBD2. The CDR3 is made up of 17 amino acids. Germline CDR1 is SEHNR and CDR2 is FQNEAQ (reference sequence). Trimming cost V 5 bases and J 6 bases; bases outside gene matches: 7. The CDR3 bases are TGTGCCAGCAGCCAGGGACTAGCGGGAGGGCCCAGCAATGAGCAGTTCTTC. Translation gives CASSQGLAGGPSNEQFF.

A single count supports this clone. The chain has TRBV4-2 and TRBJ1-5, with 7 bases fitting TRBD1. In germline, CDR1 is LGHNA, CDR2 YNFKEQ. The CDR3 length is 17 residues. The J segment lost 2 bases and the V segment lost 0 bases, leaving 7 bases of the junction unmatched. CDR3 sequence reads: CASSQDARGGGNQPQHF. The CDR3 DNA is TGTGCCAGCAGCCAAGACGCGCGAGGGGGCGGCAATCAGCCCCAGCATTTT.

This clone was picked up a small number of times. The rearrangement uses TRBV5-8 and TRBJ2-5; 12 bases are shared with TRBD2. V was pared by 4 bases and J by 4 bases, with 8 bases of the junction left unmatched. The CDR3 extends over 16 amino acids. Germline assignment: CDR1 SGHTS and CDR2 YDEGEE. The CDR3: CASSRHEGLAGETQYF. The CDR3 nucleotides read TGTGCCAGCAGCCGTCACGAGGGACTAGCGGGAGAGACCCAGTACTTC.

This clone has just a few counts. The V call is TRBV15, the J call TRBJ1-2; D possibly corresponds to TRBD1 (5 bases). The V gene lost 2 bases and the J gene lost 8 bases, with 15 bases spanning the gap. The CDR3 has 14 amino acids. Germline CDR1 LNHNV, CDR2 YYDKDF (reference sequence). CDR3 loop: CATSRPSGVGGYTF. CDR3 coding DNA: TGTGCCACCAGCAGACCCTCGGGGGTGGGGGGCTACACCTTC.

This chain connects TRBV20-1 to TRBJ2-7, with D tentatively TRBD1 (6 bases). Trimming stripped 4 bases from V and 7 bases from J, with 11 bases between. The CDR3 runs 11 residues. Germline loops: CDR1 DFQATT, CDR2 SNEGSKA (reference sequence). The CDR3 DNA reads as TGCAGTGCTAAGGGGGTTTGGGAGCAGTACTTC. Translating it yields CSAKGVWEQYF.

The CDR3 DNA follows: TGTGCCAGCAGCTACCCCGGGACTAGCGGGGGAGCGGAAGAGACCCAGTACTTC. Translation: CASSYPGTSGGAEETQYF. The rearrangement links TRBV7-6 to TRBJ2-5; TRBD2 agrees at 14 bases. Unmatched junction bases numbered 10, after V lost 4 bases and J lost 3 bases. Germline CDR1 reads SGHVS; CDR2 reads FNYEAQ. The CDR3 spans 18 residues.

This clone is a singleton in its sample. The chain is built from TRBV6-1 and TRBJ2-7; TRBD1 aligns across 7 bases. The CDR3 sequence is 13 residues long. Per germline, CDR1 MNHNS and CDR2 SASEGT. V trimming: 8 bases; J trimming: 2 bases; junction bases outside the gene matches: 6. The CDR3 bases are TGTGCCAGCGGACGGACAGGAACCTACGAGCAGTACTTC. It specifies CASGRTGTYEQYF.

Worth noting for this clone: Other nucleotide sequences from this sample produce the same CDR3. The chain links TRBV5-1 to TRBJ2-6, with 10 bases lining up with TRBD1. The CDR3 runs to 17 residues. Germline lookup yields CDR1 SGHRS and CDR2 YFSETQ. Losses at the gene ends were 1 base for V and 17 bases for J; bases not matched to a gene: 18. The CDR3 DNA reads TGCGCCAGCAGCTTGCGGGACAGGGGATACGGGGCCAACGGCTTGACTTTC. It yields the protein CASSLRDRGYGANGLTF.

This rearrangement joins TRBV6-5 to TRBJ1-5; D unclear. The germline V gene encodes CDR1 MNHEY and CDR2 SVGAGI. V lost 0 bases and J 4 bases, leaving 10 bases between the germline ends. The CDR3 length is 15 residues. The CDR3 DNA follows: TGTGCCAGCAGTTACTCGGCCACAGCTAATCAGCCCCAGCATTTT. Its protein product is CASSYSATANQPQHF.

Notes on this clone: The junction does not match germline at one end; this may be a read error. V and J are TRBV7-6 and TRBJ2-7; tentatively, D is TRBD1 (5 bases). Germline V CDR1 and CDR2: SGHVS, FNYEAQ. The CDR3 is made up of 14 amino acids. The CDR3 nucleotides read TGTGCCAGCAGCTCGACAGTGATGACCTACGGGCAGTACTTC. Translating gives CASSSTVMTYGQYF. Looking up the rest from reference TRBV7-6 and TRBJ2-7 gives the full variable domain: GAGVSQSPRYKVTKRGQDVALRCDPISGHVSLYWYRQALGQGPEFLTYFNYEAQQDKSGLPNDRFSAERPEGSISTLTIQRTEQRDSAMYRCASSSTVMTYGQYFGPGTRLTVT.

V usage is TRBV28 and J usage is TRBJ1-6; D is uncertain. The CDR3 extends over 16 amino acids. V was trimmed by 4 bases and J by 4 bases, leaving 14 bases between them. The germline V gene encodes CDR1 MDHEN and CDR2 SYDVKM. The CDR3: CASSSHQISYNSPLHF. In nucleotides, the CDR3 is TGTGCCAGCAGTTCCCACCAGATTTCGTATAATTCACCCCTCCACTTT.